Below are 20 T cell receptor beta chains sequenced from a single sample in a study of CD8 T cells in Susac syndrome. Reverse transcription used 0.5 to 1 ug RNA and random hexamers. TCRdb reanalysed the immunoSEQ multiplex PCR reads using MiXCR and keeps one entry per CDR3 protein. The table records about 150,000 distinct CDR3 sequences, about 95% of them present only once. The sample was CD4+ T cells from PBMCs. These receptors were taken from a human donor with Susac syndrome.

The genes are TRBV2 and TRBJ1-6; D is perhaps TRBD1 (5 bases). CDR1 and CDR2 from the germline V gene are SNHLY and FYNNEI. The CDR3 has 13 amino acids. V was trimmed by 8 bases and J by 7 bases, leaving 12 bases between them. Written as DNA, the CDR3 is TGTGCCAGCGTGAGGGACCTGAATTCACCCCTCCACTTT. It is translated as CASVRDLNSPLHF.

The V gene is TRBV27, the J gene TRBJ2-5, with D uncertain. CDR3 length: 13 residues. V lost 3 bases to trimming and J lost 0 bases, with 5 bases between them. Germline CDR1 and CDR2: MNHEY and SMNVEV (reference sequence). CDR3 bases: TGTGCCAGCAGTTTTCATTACCAAGAGACCCAGTACTTC. Translating gives CASSFHYQETQYF.

CDR3 amino acids: CASRPTGGGYEQYF. CDR3 coding DNA: TGTGCCAGCAGACCCACAGGGGGCGGATACGAGCAGTACTTC. The V gene is TRBV12-3 or TRBV12-4, the J gene TRBJ2-7; 9 bases line up with TRBD1. The CDR3 is 14 amino acids. The V gene end was trimmed by 6 bases and the J gene end by 4 bases; junction bases not matched to a gene: 7.

About this clonotype itself: One junction end does not reproduce the germline sequence, and a read error may be involved. The chain carries TRBV5-1 and TRBJ1-2; 8 bases are shared with TRBD1. Germline CDR1 SGHRS, CDR2 YFSETQ. The CDR3 has 14 amino acids. CDR3 DNA: TGCGCCAGCAGCTTGGGGGGACAGGTTTTTCCCCCCTCCTTC. It specifies CASSLGGQVFPPSF.

The rearrangement links TRBV20-1 to TRBJ2-5; TRBD2 matches 10 bases. The CDR3 spans 15 residues. V shed 6 bases and J 5 bases; nucleotides not matched to a gene: 12. CDR1 DFQATT and CDR2 SNEGSKA come from the germline V gene (reference sequence). As DNA, the CDR3 is TGCAGTGCCCGCGTTGAACTAGCGGGGACTGAGACCCAGTACTTC. As protein: CSARVELAGTETQYF.

The rearrangement links TRBV20-1 to TRBJ1-5; 7 nucleotides match TRBD1. Germline V CDR1 and CDR2: DFQATT, SNEGSKA (reference sequence). V dropped 5 bases and J dropped 2; count of bases not matched to a gene: 3. There are 13 residues in the CDR3. The CDR3 DNA reads as TGCAGTGCTGATACAGGGGGCAATCAGCCCCAGCATTTT. This encodes CSADTGGNQPQHF.

This chain links TRBV18 with TRBJ1-5; D gene ambiguous. This CDR3 is 15 amino acids long. Per the germline V gene, CDR1 is KGHSH and CDR2 is LQKENI. V shed 4 bases and J shed 0 bases, with 10 bases lying between them. This CDR3 reads CASSLDTHSNQPQHF. Here the CDR3 DNA reads TGTGCCAGCTCACTCGACACCCATAGCAATCAGCCCCAGCATTTT.

J is TRBJ1-6 and V is TRBV14, with D perhaps matching TRBD1 (5 bases). Germline assignment: CDR1 SGHDN and CDR2 FVKESK. This CDR3 is built from 14 residues. Trimming cost V 5 bases and J 10 bases, with 15 bases left between them. CDR3 amino acids: CASSKGRGTSPLHF. CDR3 DNA sequence: TGTGCCAGCAGCAAAGGAAGGGGTACATCACCCCTCCACTTT.

This clonotype showed up just once. The V and J genes are TRBV29-1 and TRBJ2-7; D is unresolved. V was cut by 4 bases and J by 3 bases, with 7 bases left in between. Germline V CDR1 and CDR2: SQVTM, ANQGSEA. This CDR3 spans 11 amino acids. CDR3 amino acids: CSVVTVYEQYF. CDR3 sequence (DNA): TGCAGCGTTGTTACAGTCTACGAGCAGTACTTC.

The rearrangement joins TRBV4-1 to TRBJ2-7; weak D call: TRBD1 (6 bases). The CDR3 length is 16 residues. Looked up from germline, CDR1 is MGHRA and CDR2 is YSYEKL. Deletions cut 1 base from V and 4 bases from J, with 17 bases between. Written as DNA, the CDR3 is TGCGCCAGCAGCCAAGGCGACAGGTACATCCCTTACGAGCAGTACTTC. Translation gives CASSQGDRYIPYEQYF.

The CDR3: CASSLLRQGNEQFF. Written as DNA, the CDR3 is TGTGCCAGCAGCTTGCTCCGACAGGGGAATGAGCAGTTCTTC. The V call is TRBV7-2, the J call TRBJ2-1; TRBD1 matches at 8 bases. Germline lookup yields CDR1 SGHTA and CDR2 FQGNSA. CDR3 length equals 14 residues. J gave up 7 bases and V 3 bases, and 5 bases lay outside the gene matches.

The DNA of the CDR3 is TGTGCCAGCAGTGGGGTCTATGGCTACACCTTC. Amino acids: CASSGVYGYTF. The gene calls are TRBV2 and TRBJ1-2, with D uncertain. Trimming took 4 bases from V and 4 from J, leaving 4 bases between them. CDR1 SNHLY and CDR2 FYNNEI come from the germline V gene. The CDR3 runs 11 residues.

This clonotype has a single count. V is TRBV29-1 and J is TRBJ1-6; 8 positions match TRBD1. Per germline, CDR1 SQVTM and CDR2 ANQGSEA. The CDR3 spans 13 residues. V was pared by 7 bases and J by 8 bases, with 7 bases of the junction left unmatched. The CDR3 region is CSAITGGDSPLHF. The CDR3 bases are TGCAGCGCTATAACAGGGGGGGATTCACCCCTCCACTTT.

About this clonotype itself: The junction departs from the called germline gene at one end, perhaps through a read error. V usage is TRBV4-1 and J usage is TRBJ2-7; TRBD1 aligns across 9 bases. The germline V gene encodes CDR1 MGHRA and CDR2 YSYEKL. This CDR3 has 15 residues. The CDR3 sequence is CASSQAGTGSSEQYF. Written as DNA, the CDR3 is TGCGCCAGCAGCCAAGCCGGGACAGGGTCCTCCGAGCAGTACTTC.

V is TRBV5-6 and J is TRBJ1-2; 7 bases map to TRBD1. V trimming: 0 bases; J trimming: 2 bases; junction bases outside the gene matches: 10. Germline loops: CDR1 SGHDT, CDR2 YYEEEE. The CDR3 loop spans 17 amino acids. The DNA for the CDR3 is TGTGCCAGCAGCTTGGGGCGGGGGACAGATTTGAACTATGGCTACACCTTC. Residues: CASSLGRGTDLNYGYTF.

V is TRBV6-6 and J is TRBJ2-6, with TRBD1 matching over 9 bases. The J segment lost 2 bases and the V segment lost 5 bases, leaving 1 base of the junction unmatched. The CDR3 runs to 15 residues. Per germline, CDR1 MNHNY and CDR2 SVGAGI (reference sequence). CDR3 nucleotides: TGTGCCAGCAGTGACAGGGGGGCTGGGGCCAACGTCCTGACTTTC. Protein sequence: CASSDRGAGANVLTF.

The chain is built from TRBV3-1 and TRBJ2-1, with D possibly matching TRBD2 (7 bases). The germline gives CDR1 LGHDT, CDR2 YNNKEL (reference sequence). The V end was cut by 1 base, the J end by 5 bases, with 12 bases between. CDR3 length: 15 residues. The CDR3 here is CASSQGAGANNEQFF. The CDR3, as DNA: TGTGCCAGCAGCCAAGGGGCGGGGGCTAACAATGAGCAGTTCTTC.

The chain has TRBV9 and TRBJ2-3, with 8 bases matching TRBD1. The CDR3 totals 16 residues. V lost 4 bases, J lost 3 bases, and 10 bases stayed unmatched. Germline V gene sequence: CDR1 SGDLS, CDR2 YYNGEE. Written as DNA, the CDR3 is TGTGCCAGCAGCTTCAGGACAGGGTTGGGGACAGATACGCAGTATTTT. Translating it yields CASSFRTGLGTDTQYF.

The chain recombines TRBV9 with TRBJ2-3, with TRBD2 identical over 11 bases. Germline CDR1 and CDR2: SGDLS and YYNGEE. This CDR3 has 17 residues. J gave up 2 bases and V 2 bases, and 7 bases lay outside the gene matches. As DNA, the CDR3 is TGTGCCAGCAGCGTGGGTCCTAGCGGGGGGACCACAGATACGCAGTATTTT. It codes for CASSVGPSGGTTDTQYF.

The V and J genes are TRBV18 and TRBJ1-1, with D possibly being TRBD1 (6 bases). The ends were cut back, 2 bases at V and 4 bases at J, with 11 bases in the middle. Germline V CDR1 and CDR2: KGHSH, LQKENI. The CDR3 is 14 amino acids. The CDR3 DNA reads as TGTGCCAGCTCACCATCGGCAGGGGCCACTGAAGCTTTCTTT. The encoded protein is CASSPSAGATEAFF.